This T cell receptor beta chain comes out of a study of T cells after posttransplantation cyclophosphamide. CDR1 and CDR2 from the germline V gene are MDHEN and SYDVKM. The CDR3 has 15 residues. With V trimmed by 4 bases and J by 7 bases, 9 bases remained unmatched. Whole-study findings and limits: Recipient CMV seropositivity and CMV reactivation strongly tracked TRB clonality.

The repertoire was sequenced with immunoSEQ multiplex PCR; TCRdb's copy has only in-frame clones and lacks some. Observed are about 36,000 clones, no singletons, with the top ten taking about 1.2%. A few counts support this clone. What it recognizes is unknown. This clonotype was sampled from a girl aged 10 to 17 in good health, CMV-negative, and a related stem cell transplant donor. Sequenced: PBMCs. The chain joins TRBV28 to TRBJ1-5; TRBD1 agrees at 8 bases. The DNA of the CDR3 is TGTGCCAGCAGTTCCTTGACAGGGGTTGGCCAGCCCCAGCATTTT. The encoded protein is CASSSLTGVGQPQHF.